Shown below are 23 T cell receptor beta chains from a single sample sequenced in a study of blood T cell repertoires in COVID-19. Data came from immunoSEQ multiplex PCR; TCRdb stores just in-frame clones and leaves some out. The sample consists of roughly 280,000 clones, around 89% of them appearing once. Sequenced: PBMCs or T cells enriched from blood (not recorded which). Receptors were obtained from a woman in her 30s with acute COVID-19.

This chain connects TRBV19 to TRBJ2-3, with D tentatively TRBD2 (5 bases). Germline V lookup: CDR1 LNHDA, CDR2 SQIVND (reference sequence). Trimming stripped 4 bases from V and 3 bases from J, with 17 bases between. This CDR3 contains 16 residues. CDR3 DNA: TGTGCCAGTAGTACCCAGGCGGGCTTGAGAACAGATACGCAGTATTTT. Residues: CASSTQAGLRTDTQYF.

This chain uses TRBV2 with TRBJ1-1, with D perhaps matching TRBD1 (6 bases). This CDR3 region has 12 residues. V was cut by 4 bases and J by 5 bases, with 8 bases left in between. Germline V lookup: CDR1 SNHLY, CDR2 FYNNEI. Here the CDR3 DNA reads TGTGCCAGCAGTGCAGGGGAGACTGAAGCTTTCTTT. Residues: CASSAGETEAFF.

The chain uses TRBV12-3 or TRBV12-4 and TRBJ1-2; D unclear. CDR3 size: 13 residues. Trimming took off 2 bases at V and 4 bases at J, with 8 bases between the two ends. CDR3 protein: CASSLNGAYGYTF. CDR3 coding DNA: TGTGCCAGCAGTTTAAACGGAGCCTATGGCTACACCTTC.

The J gene is TRBJ2-7, the V gene TRBV12-3 or TRBV12-4, with D hard to call. This CDR3 is built from 13 residues. Trimming removed 7 bases from V and 3 bases from J, with 13 bases in between. CDR3 DNA: TGTGCCAGCAAAAGACTCCTGGACTACGAGCAGTACTTC. Amino acids: CASKRLLDYEQYF.

The V call is TRBV24-1, the J call TRBJ2-1; 10 positions match TRBD2. The germline V gene encodes CDR1 KGHDR and CDR2 SFDVKD. The CDR3 is made up of 16 amino acids. V was pared by 3 bases and J by 5 bases, with 6 bases of the junction left unmatched. The CDR3 sequence: CATSDLLAGEHNEQFF. Here the CDR3 DNA reads TGTGCCACCAGTGATCTGCTAGCGGGAGAACACAATGAGCAGTTCTTC.

Notes on this clone: Other DNA sequences in the same sample also yield this CDR3. This chain uses TRBV5-1 with TRBJ1-3; no reliable D call. The CDR3 length is 14 residues. Germline-derived CDR1 and CDR2 are SGHRS and YFSETQ. Trimming took off 0 bases at V and 4 bases at J, with 8 bases between the two ends. This CDR3 is CASSLGTAGNTIYF. The DNA of the CDR3 is TGCGCCAGCAGCTTGGGGACTGCCGGAAACACCATATATTTT.

V and J are TRBV27 and TRBJ2-7; 11 bases fit TRBD2. The V gene end was trimmed by 3 bases and the J gene end by 2 bases; junction bases not matched to a gene: 3. The length of the CDR3 is 15 residues. In germline, CDR1 is MNHEY, CDR2 SMNVEV (reference sequence). The CDR3 sequence is CASSFRLAGTYEQYF. CDR3 sequence (DNA): TGTGCCAGCAGTTTTAGACTAGCGGGGACCTACGAGCAGTACTTC.

In regard to this clone: Other DNA sequences within the sample encode an identical CDR3. The chain couples TRBV9 to TRBJ2-2, with unresolved D. The V end was cut by 0 bases, the J end by 4 bases, with 4 bases between. The CDR3 contains 13 residues. CDR1 SGDLS and CDR2 YYNGEE come from the germline V gene. Here the CDR3 reads CASSVAGTGELFF. DNA of the CDR3: TGTGCCAGCAGCGTAGCGGGCACCGGGGAGCTGTTTTTT.

J is TRBJ2-3 and V is TRBV6-5; the match to TRBD2 covers 7 bases. This CDR3 is 15 amino acids long. V lost 0 bases to trimming and J lost 1 base; unmatched junction nucleotides: 1. The germline V gene encodes CDR1 MNHEY and CDR2 SVGAGI. The CDR3 loop is CASSYSGLGTDTQYF. For the CDR3, the DNA is TGTGCCAGCAGTTACTCAGGACTAGGCACAGATACGCAGTATTTT.

This clone was observed a handful of times. The chain uses TRBV9 and TRBJ1-1, with D uncertain. The CDR3 runs to 15 residues. The V end was cut by 1 base, the J end by 4 bases, with 14 bases between. Germline loops: CDR1 SGDLS, CDR2 YYNGEE. The CDR3 DNA is TGTGCCAGCAGCGTAAACATCAACAGCATCACTGAAGCTTTCTTT. Translated: CASSVNINSITEAFF.

This chain joins TRBV5-1 and TRBJ1-1; D may be TRBD1 (6 bases). The V gene lost 4 bases and the J gene lost 0 bases, with 13 bases spanning the gap. The germline CDR1 and CDR2 sequences are SGHRS and YFSETQ. The CDR3 is made up of 15 amino acids. The CDR3 DNA is TGCGCCAGCAGCACGGGACAAATAATGAACACTGAAGCTTTCTTT. It encodes CASSTGQIMNTEAFF.

The chain couples TRBV27 to TRBJ1-2, with 10 bases that match TRBD1. J gave up 4 bases and V 3 bases, and 11 bases lay outside the gene matches. CDR3 size: 17 residues. The germline CDR1 and CDR2 sequences are MNHEY and SMNVEV (reference sequence). The CDR3 is CASSLGTGVYGRYGYTF. CDR3 nucleotides: TGTGCCAGCAGTTTGGGGACAGGGGTATACGGGCGCTATGGCTACACCTTC.

The chain recombines TRBV7-2 with TRBJ1-5; D not resolved. V dropped 1 base and J dropped 6 bases, with 4 bases sitting between them. The germline V gene has CDR1 SGHTA and CDR2 FQGNSA. The CDR3 runs 12 residues. The CDR3 DNA follows: TGTGCCAGCAGCTTAGTGAGTCAGCCCCAGCATTTT. This gives the protein CASSLVSQPQHF. Full variable domain (rest looked up from reference TRBV7-2 and TRBJ1-5): GAGVSQSPSNKVTEKGKDVELRCDPISGHTALYWYRQSLGQGLEFLIYFQGNSAPDKSGLPSDRFSAERTGGSVSTLTIQRTQQEDSAVYLCASSLVSQPQHFGDGTRLSIL.

V gene TRBV19 combines with J gene TRBJ1-1; TRBD1 agrees at 7 bases. Germline CDR1 is LNHDA and CDR2 is SQIVND (reference sequence). CDR3 length equals 16 residues. Unmatched junction bases numbered 14, after V lost 7 bases and J lost 3 bases. CDR3 amino acids: CASKKGRGSVDTEAFF. The CDR3 nucleotides are TGTGCCAGTAAGAAGGGCAGGGGGTCAGTGGACACTGAAGCTTTCTTT.

This chain connects TRBV6-1 to TRBJ2-1; 9 positions agree with TRBD2. Trimming took 1 base from V and 3 from J; bases not matched to a gene: 10. Germline V gene lookup returns CDR1 MNHNS and CDR2 SASEGT. The CDR3 length is 18 residues. The CDR3: CASSEVAVAGALYNEQFF. CDR3 sequence (DNA): TGTGCCAGCAGTGAAGTTGCGGTAGCGGGAGCCCTCTACAATGAGCAGTTCTTC.

The chain is built from TRBV10-2 and TRBJ1-3; D possibly corresponds to TRBD1 (5 bases). The V gene lost 0 bases and the J gene lost 0 bases, with 9 bases spanning the gap. This CDR3 region has 16 residues. The germline V gene encodes CDR1 WSHSY and CDR2 SAAADI. Written as DNA, the CDR3 is TGCGCCAGCAGTGAGTCAGGGGATGACTCTGGAAACACCATATATTTT. This codes for CASSESGDDSGNTIYF.

This clone was observed a handful of times. The chain combines TRBV5-1 with TRBJ2-7; possibly TRBD1 for D (6 bases). The CDR3 loop spans 15 amino acids. Germline V gives CDR1 SGHRS, CDR2 YFSETQ. V was pared by 0 bases and J by 5 bases, with 15 bases between. CDR3 region: CASSLDPTGYNEQYF. CDR3 coding DNA: TGCGCCAGCAGCTTGGACCCTACAGGGTACAACGAGCAGTACTTC.

The chain links TRBV19 to TRBJ2-1, with TRBD2 matching over 10 bases. CDR1 and CDR2 (germline): LNHDA, SQIVND (reference sequence). Trimming took 9 bases from V and 4 from J; bases not matched to a gene: 12. The CDR3 has 16 residues. The CDR3 loop reads CARNLYSGRAYNEQFF. Here the CDR3 DNA reads TGTGCCAGGAACCTCTACAGCGGGAGGGCTTACAATGAGCAGTTCTTC.

This rearrangement joins TRBV27 to TRBJ1-1; TRBD1 is a possible D gene (5 bases). The CDR3 covers 15 residues. Looked up from germline, CDR1 is MNHEY and CDR2 is SMNVEV (reference sequence). The V end lost 5 bases, the J end lost 4 bases, and 17 bases lay between the germline ends. The CDR3: CASSKRTITGTEAFF. In nucleotides, the CDR3 is TGTGCCAGCAGTAAAAGGACCATCACAGGCACTGAAGCTTTCTTT.

This clone was counted once. The rearrangement uses TRBV6-2 or TRBV6-3 and TRBJ1-5; maybe TRBD1 (5 bases). The germline V gene has CDR1 MNHEY and CDR2 SVGEGT. This CDR3 is 16 amino acids long. Trimming took off 0 bases at V and 6 bases at J, with 15 bases between the two ends. The CDR3 here is CASSYSKGITGQPQHF. The CDR3 DNA reads TGTGCCAGCAGTTACTCGAAGGGAATTACAGGTCAGCCCCAGCATTTT.

The chain is built from TRBV4-3 and TRBJ2-7; D possibly corresponds to TRBD1 (5 bases). This CDR3 comprises 14 residues. Germline CDR1 and CDR2: LGHNA and YSLEER. V was trimmed by 0 bases and J by 4 bases, leaving 10 bases between them. CDR3 in amino acids: CASSQEARGYEQYF. CDR3 nucleotide sequence: TGCGCCAGCAGCCAAGAAGCAAGGGGTTACGAGCAGTACTTC.

This clone was counted a single time. The chain uses TRBV5-1 and TRBJ1-1; 8 bases map to TRBD1. Unmatched junction bases numbered 4, after V lost 0 bases and J lost 3 bases. From germline, CDR1 is SGHRS and CDR2 YFSETQ. This CDR3 region has 15 residues. The CDR3 here is CASSLVDRDYTEAFF. The CDR3 DNA follows: TGCGCCAGCAGCTTGGTGGACAGGGACTACACTGAAGCTTTCTTT. The variable domain in full, with the rest retrieved from reference TRBV5-1 and TRBJ1-1, is KAGVTQTPRYLIKTRGQQVTLSCSPISGHRSVSWYQQTPGQGLQFLFEYFSETQRNKGNFPGRFSGRQFSNSRSEMNVSTLELGDSALYLCASSLVDRDYTEAFFGQGTRLTVV.

This clone was counted a few times. The chain joins TRBV19 to TRBJ2-7, with D perhaps TRBD2 (5 bases). Germline CDR1 and CDR2: LNHDA and SQIVND (reference sequence). Trimming stripped 6 bases from V and 2 bases from J, with 14 bases between. The length of the CDR3 is 14 residues. CDR3 protein: CASSFKGVAYEQYF. CDR3 in DNA: TGTGCCAGTAGCTTCAAGGGAGTTGCCTACGAGCAGTACTTC.